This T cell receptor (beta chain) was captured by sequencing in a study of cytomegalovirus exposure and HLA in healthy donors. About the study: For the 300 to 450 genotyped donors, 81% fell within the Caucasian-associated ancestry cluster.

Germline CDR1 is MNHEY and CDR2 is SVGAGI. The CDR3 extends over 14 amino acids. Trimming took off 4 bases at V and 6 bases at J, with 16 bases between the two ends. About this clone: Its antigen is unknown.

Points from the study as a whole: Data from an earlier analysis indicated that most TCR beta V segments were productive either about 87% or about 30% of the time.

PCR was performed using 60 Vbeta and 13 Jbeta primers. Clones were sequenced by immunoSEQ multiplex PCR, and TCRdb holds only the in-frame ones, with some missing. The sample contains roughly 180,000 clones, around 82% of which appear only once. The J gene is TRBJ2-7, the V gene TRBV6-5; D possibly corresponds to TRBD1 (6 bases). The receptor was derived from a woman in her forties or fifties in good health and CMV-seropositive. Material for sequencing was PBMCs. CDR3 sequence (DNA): TGTGCCAGCAGTTCTGGGCTACAGGGAGTCGAGCAGTACTTC. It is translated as CASSSGLQGVEQYF.